The T cell receptor (beta chain) described here comes from a study of cytomegalovirus exposure and HLA in healthy donors. The PCR employed 60 Vbeta primers together with 13 Jbeta primers. The protocol was immunoSEQ multiplex PCR, while the TCRdb copy is restricted to in-frame clones and leaves out a portion. The repertoire includes roughly 100,000 clones, 60% to 70% of them detected once, and around 3.5% sits in the top ten. Findings of the study overall: The classifier was said to identify cytomegalovirus status with high specificity and sensitivity.

The CDR3 runs 13 residues. CDR1 is SGHVS, CDR2 FQNEAQ, per germline. V gave up 2 bases and J gave up 5 bases, with 9 bases separating them. This clone was seen just once. As yet, its antigen is unknown. The chain carries TRBV7-8 and TRBJ1-2; the D is unclear. The TCR originated in a woman between 45 and 60 years old in good health and CMV-seronegative. The sample consisted of PBMCs. As DNA, the CDR3 is TGTGCCAGCAGCTTATGGAGGGTGTATGGCTACACCTTC. Residues: CASSLWRVYGYTF. Using reference TRBV7-8 and TRBJ1-2 for the parts outside the CDR3, the full variable domain is GAGVSQSPRYKVAKRGQDVALRCDPISGHVSLFWYQQALGQGPEFLTYFQNEAQLDKSGLPSDRFFAERPEGSVSTLKIQRTQQEDSAVYLCASSLWRVYGYTFGSGTRLTVV.